The 12 T cell receptor beta chains below all came from one sample that was sequenced in a study of shared clonotypes between healthy human individuals. Sequencing was performed with immunoSEQ multiplex PCR; in TCRdb, only in-frame clones are kept and a portion is missing. The data contain 650,000 to 750,000 clones, 72% of them seen just once; the ten biggest clones take up approximately 1.8%. The sample was memory CD4+ T cells sorted from blood. Stated subset: CD45RA-negative fraction. These receptors were obtained from a woman under 40 in good health.

J is TRBJ2-1 and V is TRBV4-1, with TRBD2 matching over 13 bases. The germline CDR1 and CDR2 sequences are MGHRA and YSYEKL. The CDR3 covers 19 residues. V lost 2 bases to trimming and J lost 9 bases; unmatched junction nucleotides: 16. CDR3: CASSQSLAGGPFSSSEQFF. CDR3 bases: TGCGCCAGCAGCCAATCACTAGCGGGAGGGCCCTTTAGTTCCAGTGAGCAGTTCTTC.

V gene TRBV4-1 combines with J gene TRBJ1-1; the match to TRBD1 covers 7 bases. Germline V gives CDR1 MGHRA, CDR2 YSYEKL. The trim removed 3 bases at V and 3 bases at J, leaving 13 bases unmatched. The CDR3 spans 17 residues. CDR3 nucleotides: TGCGCCAGCAGCCACCGATACCGGGACAGAAAGGACACTGAAGCTTTCTTT. Translation gives CASSHRYRDRKDTEAFF.

This clone was counted a few times. V gene TRBV5-6 combines with J gene TRBJ2-7; no definite D call. The CDR3 is 11 amino acids. The germline CDR1 and CDR2 sequences are SGHDT and YYEEEE. V shed 1 base and J shed 6 bases, with 5 bases lying between them. This CDR3 is CASSLISEQYF. As DNA, the CDR3 is TGTGCCAGCAGCTTGATCAGCGAGCAGTACTTC.

CDR3 protein: CASSPTLDSSNEKLFF. The CDR3 DNA follows: TGTGCCAGCTCACCCACCCTAGACAGCAGCAATGAAAAACTGTTTTTT. J is TRBJ1-4 and V is TRBV18; the D gene is possibly TRBD1 (5 bases). The V end was cut by 3 bases, the J end by 5 bases, with 16 bases between. Per germline, CDR1 KGHSH and CDR2 LQKENI. CDR3 size: 16 residues.

This chain links TRBV2 with TRBJ2-4, with a possible D match to TRBD2 (5 bases). Trimming stripped 4 bases from V and 0 bases from J, with 13 bases between. CDR1 is SNHLY and CDR2 is FYNNEI in the germline V gene. The CDR3 loop spans 16 amino acids. The CDR3 reads CASSGRAALAKNIQYF. The CDR3 DNA reads TGTGCCAGCAGTGGGCGGGCGGCCTTAGCCAAAAACATTCAGTACTTC.

Only a few counts were recorded for this clone. This chain links TRBV5-6 with TRBJ2-7; D is uncertain. The ends were cut back, 1 base at V and 5 bases at J, with 4 bases in the middle. The CDR3 runs to 11 residues. The V gene's germline CDR1 is SGHDT and CDR2 YYEEEE. The CDR3 is CASSLQNEQYF. CDR3 nucleotides: TGTGCCAGCAGCTTGCAAAACGAGCAGTACTTC.

This sequence joins TRBV27 and TRBJ2-7; the match to TRBD1 covers 9 bases. The CDR3 sequence is 17 residues long. With 3 bases clipped from V and 6 bases from J, the junction kept 15 bases outside the gene matches. The germline V gene has CDR1 MNHEY and CDR2 SMNVEV (reference sequence). CDR3 region: CASSFLSSRDRVGEQYF. In nucleotides, the CDR3 is TGTGCCAGCAGTTTCTTATCTTCCCGGGACAGGGTTGGCGAGCAGTACTTC.

Points on this clone: The sample has other DNA sequences that encode this CDR3 too. V usage is TRBV7-9 and J usage is TRBJ2-1, with TRBD1 as a possible D gene (5 bases). V was clipped by 2 bases and J by 0 bases, with 8 bases between them. CDR3 length: 15 amino acids. Per germline, CDR1 SEHNR and CDR2 FQNEAQ (reference sequence). This CDR3 is CASSLRGSSYNEQFF. The CDR3 bases are TGTGCCAGCAGCTTAAGGGGAAGCTCCTACAATGAGCAGTTCTTC.

This clone was seen more than once but under ten times. The chain employs TRBV4-2 and TRBJ1-2; D gene unclear. CDR3 size: 14 residues. V dropped 0 bases and J dropped 4 bases, with 9 bases sitting between them. The germline V gene encodes CDR1 LGHNA and CDR2 YNFKEQ. Written as DNA, the CDR3 is TGTGCCAGCAGCCAAGATCCTACTATCTATGGCTACACCTTC. Amino acid sequence: CASSQDPTIYGYTF.

The V call is TRBV21-1, the J call TRBJ1-1; TRBD1 is the table's D call, not checked against the DNA. TRBV21-1 is a pseudogene locus. This CDR3 has 16 residues. The CDR3 reads CASNLQGPKTNTEAFF. For the CDR3, the DNA is TGTGCCAGCAATTTACAGGGGCCTAAAACGAACACTGAAGCTTTCTTT.

This clone was recorded many times. The V gene is TRBV2, the J gene TRBJ2-7; the D is unclear. This CDR3 region has 11 residues. Deletions cut 4 bases from V and 4 bases from J, with 5 bases between. CDR1 is SNHLY, CDR2 FYNNEI, per germline. CDR3 protein: CASSVKYEQYF. DNA for the CDR3: TGTGCCAGCAGTGTGAAGTACGAGCAGTACTTC. Drawing the rest from reference TRBV2 and TRBJ2-7, the complete variable domain is EPEVTQTPSHQVTQMGQEVILRCVPISNHLYFYWYRQILGQKVEFLVSFYNNEISEKSEIFDDQFSVERPDGSNFTLKIRSTKLEDSAMYFCASSVKYEQYFGPGTRLTVT.

This chain connects TRBV19 to TRBJ2-1; TRBD2 is a possible D gene (6 bases). V lost 10 bases and J 6 bases, leaving 10 bases between the germline ends. The germline CDR1 and CDR2 sequences are LNHDA and SQIVND (reference sequence). This CDR3 region has 11 residues. The CDR3, as DNA: TGTGCCACGGGAGACACCAATGAGCAGTTCTTC. Encoded protein: CATGDTNEQFF.